A single sample gave rise to the 23 T cell receptor beta chains below, sequenced in a study of technical replicates of blood from a few donors. Generated by immunoSEQ multiplex PCR, the TCRdb table keeps only in-frame clones and is missing some. The sample shows 87,000 or so clones, just under 95% of them seen only once. Sequencing input: T cells isolated from PBMCs. The source of these receptors is a human donor in good health.

The chain carries TRBV4-1 and TRBJ2-5; 7 nucleotides line up with TRBD2. J lost 7 bases, V lost 1 base, and 18 bases had no gene match. Germline V gene lookup returns CDR1 MGHRA and CDR2 YSYEKL. This CDR3 is built from 18 residues. CDR3 in amino acids: CASSQGGGSWGPQGTQYF. The CDR3 region has the DNA TGCGCCAGCAGCCAAGGGGGGGGATCTTGGGGACCGCAGGGGACCCAGTACTTC.

CDR3 protein: CASGTSGHNEQFF. DNA for the CDR3: TGTGCCAGCGGGACTAGCGGGCACAATGAGCAGTTCTTC. The J gene is TRBJ2-1, the V gene TRBV5-4; 12 nucleotides match TRBD2. The germline gives CDR1 SGHNT, CDR2 YYREEE (reference sequence). After removal of 7 bases from V and 5 bases from J, the junction contained 1 base not matched to a gene. The CDR3 consists of 13 residues.

The table lists this clone with a count of one. The chain carries TRBV6-5 and TRBJ2-5, with D possibly TRBD1 on 5 matching bases. This CDR3 has 12 residues. Per germline, CDR1 MNHEY and CDR2 SVGAGI. Between the trimmed V and J ends, which lost 6 bases and 7 bases, there was a span of 12 bases. CDR3 region: CASREGAATQYF. CDR3 DNA sequence: TGTGCCAGCAGGGAAGGGGCGGCGACCCAGTACTTC.

The chain is built from TRBV19 and TRBJ2-1; the match to TRBD2 covers 11 bases. This CDR3 has 16 amino acids. With 6 bases clipped from V and 0 bases from J, the junction kept 4 bases outside the gene matches. Germline CDR1 reads LNHDA; CDR2 reads SQIVND (reference sequence). The CDR3: CASSHGLAGSYNEQFF. The CDR3 nucleotides are TGTGCCAGTAGCCATGGACTAGCGGGCTCCTACAATGAGCAGTTCTTC.

The genes are TRBV28 and TRBJ2-7; D call uncertain. The V end lost 5 bases, the J end lost 2 bases, and 7 bases lay between the germline ends. The CDR3 runs to 12 residues. Germline values: CDR1 MDHEN, CDR2 SYDVKM. CDR3 protein: CASSPIAYEQYF. As DNA, the CDR3 is TGTGCCAGCAGTCCTATAGCCTACGAGCAGTACTTC. The complete variable domain, with remaining parts taken from reference TRBV28 and TRBJ2-7, reads DVKVTQSSRYLVKRTGEKVFLECVQDMDHENMFWYRQDPGLGLRLIYFSYDVKMKEKGDIPEGYSVSREKKERFSLILESASTNQTSMYLCASSPIAYEQYFGPGTRLTVT.

The chain joins TRBV6-6 to TRBJ2-1, with 8 nucleotides matching TRBD2. The CDR3 consists of 15 residues. From germline, CDR1 is MNHNY and CDR2 SVGAGI (reference sequence). V shed 0 bases, J shed 6 bases, and the junction held 4 bases outside the gene matches. The chain's CDR3 is CASSYSREGPNEQFF. DNA of the CDR3: TGTGCCAGCAGTTACTCTCGGGAGGGCCCCAATGAGCAGTTCTTC.

The chain combines TRBV5-4 with TRBJ2-5; TRBD1 matches at 9 bases. The germline V gene encodes CDR1 SGHNT and CDR2 YYREEE (reference sequence). The V and J ends lost 1 base and 4 bases, in that order; junction bases with no gene match: 17. There are 19 residues in the CDR3. CDR3 sequence reads: CASSLSRTGVRLTTETQYF. CDR3 DNA: TGTGCCAGCAGCTTGAGTAGGACAGGGGTTAGATTGACGACAGAGACCCAGTACTTC.

CDR3 residues: CASSLGAGTDTEAFF. Here the CDR3 DNA reads TGTGCCAGCAGCTTAGGCGCAGGTACGGACACTGAAGCTTTCTTT. The rearrangement links TRBV7-3 to TRBJ1-1, with unresolved D. The V end lost 2 bases, the J end lost 3 bases, and 13 bases lay between the germline ends. This CDR3 is 15 amino acids long. Germline V gene data show CDR1 as SGHTA and CDR2 as FQGTGA.

CDR3 bases: TGTGCCAGCAGTTTAAGGGGACTTGGTACCGAGCAGTACTTC. It specifies CASSLRGLGTEQYF. The chain is built from TRBV27 and TRBJ2-7; tentative D call: TRBD2 (6 bases). The germline V gene has CDR1 MNHEY and CDR2 SMNVEV (reference sequence). The CDR3 is 14 amino acids. With 2 bases removed from V and 6 bases from J, the gap between germline ends came to 14 bases.

This clone came up once. The V gene is TRBV4-3, the J gene TRBJ1-2, with 10 positions matching TRBD1. V lost 1 base, J lost 4 bases, and 3 bases stayed unmatched. The CDR3 is 15 amino acids. Germline CDR1 reads LGHNA; CDR2 reads YSLEER. CDR3 sequence reads: CASSQGDRGSYGYTF. In DNA form, the CDR3 reads TGCGCCAGCAGCCAAGGGGACAGGGGCTCCTATGGCTACACCTTC.

This chain links TRBV27 with TRBJ2-7; D ambiguous. V was shortened by 6 bases and J by 1 base, with 4 bases between the two germline ends. The CDR3 is made up of 11 amino acids. Germline V gene lookup returns CDR1 MNHEY and CDR2 SMNVEV (reference sequence). CDR3 sequence (DNA): TGTGCCAGCAGCCTGTCCTACGAGCAGTACTTC. This codes for CASSLSYEQYF.

This clone was counted a single time. The chain recombines TRBV11-2 with TRBJ2-7, with D tentatively TRBD1 (6 bases). The V gene lost 0 bases and the J gene lost 4 bases, with 13 bases spanning the gap. Germline V gene lookup returns CDR1 SGHAT and CDR2 FQNNGV. The CDR3 length is 15 residues. Here the CDR3 reads CASSLEAGAVYEQYF. CDR3 DNA sequence: TGTGCCAGCAGCTTAGAAGCAGGGGCGGTGTACGAGCAGTACTTC.

The V and J genes are TRBV5-4 and TRBJ1-1; D is uncertain. The CDR3 runs 13 residues. V was clipped by 1 base and J by 0 bases, with 4 bases between them. The germline CDR1 and CDR2 sequences are SGHNT and YYREEE (reference sequence). The DNA for the CDR3 is TGTGCCAGCAGCTTGTCTATGAACACTGAAGCTTTCTTT. Protein product: CASSLSMNTEAFF.

The CDR3 is CASSDTELGSVADTQYF. The CDR3 DNA sequence: TGCGCCAGCAGCGACACTGAACTCGGGAGCGTGGCAGATACGCAGTATTTT. The genes are TRBV5-1 and TRBJ2-3, with D possibly being TRBD2 (6 bases). The CDR3 is made up of 17 amino acids. Trimming took 4 bases from V and 4 from J, leaving 22 bases between them. Germline assignment: CDR1 SGHRS and CDR2 YFSETQ.

V gene TRBV10-1 combines with J gene TRBJ1-2, with 8 positions matching TRBD1. The CDR3 has 13 residues. CDR1 and CDR2 (germline): WNHNN, SYGVQD (reference sequence). V lost 6 bases, J lost 4 bases, and 4 bases stayed unmatched. In DNA, the CDR3 is TGCGCCAGCAGCCAAGACAGGGGCTATGGCTACACCTTC. Residues: CASSQDRGYGYTF.

In this sample, this clone turned up once. The chain employs TRBV7-3 and TRBJ2-2, with a weak D call TRBD1 (6 bases). The CDR3 runs 19 residues. Germline V CDR1 and CDR2: SGHTA, FQGTGA. Deletions cut 3 bases from V and 0 bases from J, with 20 bases between. CDR3 coding DNA: TGTGCCAGCAGCTTGACGGGACACAGGAACCGCGCGAACACCGGGGAGCTGTTTTTT. Its protein is CASSLTGHRNRANTGELFF. Using reference TRBV7-3 and TRBJ2-2 for the parts outside the CDR3, the full variable domain is GAGVSQTPSNKVTEKGKYVELRCDPISGHTALYWYRQSLGQGPEFLIYFQGTGAADDSGLPNDRFFAVRPEGSVSTLKIQRTERGDSAVYLCASSLTGHRNRANTGELFFGEGSRLTVL.

This clone was detected a few times. V gene TRBV23-1 combines with J gene TRBJ1-5, with 9 bases identical to TRBD1. TRBV23-1 is an open reading frame whose function is uncertain. The CDR3 covers 15 residues. V dropped 6 bases and J dropped 3; count of bases not matched to a gene: 6. The CDR3 bases are TGCGCCAGCAGCGGGGGACAGGGAGACAATCAGCCCCAGCATTTT. Translating it yields CASSGGQGDNQPQHF.

The chain recombines TRBV6-1 with TRBJ1-2, with 7 nucleotides matching TRBD1. The CDR3 has 14 amino acids. Germline-derived CDR1 and CDR2 are MNHNS and SASEGT. J lost 4 bases, V lost 4 bases, and 6 bases had no gene match. The DNA for the CDR3 is TGTGCCAGCAGTGGAGACGGACAGGTCTATGGCTACACCTTC. It yields the protein CASSGDGQVYGYTF.

This chain joins TRBV9 and TRBJ2-5; 7 bases line up with TRBD2. V dropped 0 bases and J dropped 0; count of bases not matched to a gene: 5. This CDR3 contains 16 residues. Germline loops: CDR1 SGDLS, CDR2 YYNGEE. The chain's CDR3 is CASSVGDLADQETQYF. The CDR3 coding sequence is TGTGCCAGCAGCGTAGGGGATCTAGCGGACCAAGAGACCCAGTACTTC.

The J gene is TRBJ2-5, the V gene TRBV5-4; 7 bases are a match to TRBD1. CDR1 and CDR2 (germline): SGHNT, YYREEE (reference sequence). The junction had 4 bases not matched to a gene; V was cut back by 4 bases and J by 7 bases. CDR3 size: 12 residues. The CDR3 nucleotides read TGTGCCAGCAGCCACAGGGGTGGGACCCAGTACTTC. As protein: CASSHRGGTQYF.

The CDR3 nucleotides read TGTGCCAGCAGTTTAATGGGACAGGGGGAGGATGGCTACACCTTC. Translation: CASSLMGQGEDGYTF. The chain is built from TRBV28 and TRBJ1-2, with TRBD1 matching 11 bases. The CDR3 is made up of 15 amino acids. With 2 bases clipped from V and 6 bases from J, the junction kept 5 bases outside the gene matches. Germline assignment: CDR1 MDHEN and CDR2 SYDVKM.

The genes are TRBV6-1 and TRBJ2-5; a possible D gene is TRBD1 (6 bases). V lost 2 bases and J lost 3, with 13 bases in between. Germline-derived CDR1 and CDR2 are MNHNS and SASEGT. This CDR3 is built from 15 residues. CDR3 DNA: TGTGCCAGCAGTGAAATACAGGGAAGCGAAGAGACCCAGTACTTC. Translated, it gives CASSEIQGSEETQYF.

In DNA form, the CDR3 reads TGTGCCAGCAGTACCGGGAAAATGAATGATGGTCAGCCCCAGCATTTT. Its protein product is CASSTGKMNDGQPQHF. The chain couples TRBV28 to TRBJ1-5, with unresolved D. The CDR3 totals 16 residues. V was clipped by 5 bases and J by 6 bases, with 20 bases between them. Looked up from germline, CDR1 is MDHEN and CDR2 is SYDVKM. The variable domain in full, with the rest retrieved from reference TRBV28 and TRBJ1-5, is DVKVTQSSRYLVKRTGEKVFLECVQDMDHENMFWYRQDPGLGLRLIYFSYDVKMKEKGDIPEGYSVSREKKERFSLILESASTNQTSMYLCASSTGKMNDGQPQHFGDGTRLSIL.